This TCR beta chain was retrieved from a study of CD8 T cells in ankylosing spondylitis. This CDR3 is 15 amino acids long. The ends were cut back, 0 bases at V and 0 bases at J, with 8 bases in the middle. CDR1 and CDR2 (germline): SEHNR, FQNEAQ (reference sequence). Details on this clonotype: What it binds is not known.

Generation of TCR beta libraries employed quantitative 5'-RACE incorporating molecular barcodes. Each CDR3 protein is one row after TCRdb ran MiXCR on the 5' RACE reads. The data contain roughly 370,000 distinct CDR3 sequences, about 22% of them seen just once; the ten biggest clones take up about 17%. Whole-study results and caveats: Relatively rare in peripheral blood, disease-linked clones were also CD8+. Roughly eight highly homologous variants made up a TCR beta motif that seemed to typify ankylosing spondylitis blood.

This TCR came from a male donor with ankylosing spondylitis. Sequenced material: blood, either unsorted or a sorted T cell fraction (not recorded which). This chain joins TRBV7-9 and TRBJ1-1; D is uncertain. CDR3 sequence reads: CASSLAGQLNTEAFF. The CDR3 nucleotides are TGTGCCAGCAGCTTAGCAGGGCAACTGAACACTGAAGCTTTCTTT.